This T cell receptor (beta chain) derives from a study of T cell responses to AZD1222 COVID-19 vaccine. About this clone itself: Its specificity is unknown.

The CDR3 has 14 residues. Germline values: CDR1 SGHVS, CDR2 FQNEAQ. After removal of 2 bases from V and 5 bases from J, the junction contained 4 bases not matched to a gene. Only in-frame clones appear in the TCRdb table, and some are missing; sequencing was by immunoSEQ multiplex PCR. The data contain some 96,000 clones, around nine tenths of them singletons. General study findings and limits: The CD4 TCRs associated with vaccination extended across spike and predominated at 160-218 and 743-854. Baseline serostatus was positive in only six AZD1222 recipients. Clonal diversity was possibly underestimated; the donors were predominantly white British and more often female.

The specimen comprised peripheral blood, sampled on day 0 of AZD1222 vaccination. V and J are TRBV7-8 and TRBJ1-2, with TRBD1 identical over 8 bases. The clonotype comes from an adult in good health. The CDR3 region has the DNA TGTGCCAGCAGCTTACGGACAGGGATATATGGCTACACCTTC. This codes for CASSLRTGIYGYTF. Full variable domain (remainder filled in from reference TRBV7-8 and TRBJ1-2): GAGVSQSPRYKVAKRGQDVALRCDPISGHVSLFWYQQALGQGPEFLTYFQNEAQLDKSGLPSDRFFAERPEGSVSTLKIQRTQQEDSAVYLCASSLRTGIYGYTFGSGTRLTVV.